The following is a T cell receptor (beta chain) sequence with its context. Antigen: not known. This entry comes from a study of shared clonotypes between healthy human individuals. Findings and limits, study-wide: Sequencing depth was a factor that was expected to affect clonotype sharing among donors.

The germline gives CDR1 SGDLS, CDR2 YYNGEE. The CDR3 is made up of 15 amino acids. Trimming took 4 bases from V and 0 from J; bases not matched to a gene: 5. The assay used deep level. How the authors handled the data: Without quality scores, immunoSEQ junctional reads could not be filtered like full-length reads. Sequencing used immunoSEQ multiplex PCR; TCRdb keeps in-frame clones, though not all of them. V, J and clone size are taken as reported in that table, and D and trimming were inferred from the DNA itself. The data contain roughly 500,000 clones, around 79% of them singletons. Sequenced: PBMCs. The J gene is TRBJ2-3, the V gene TRBV9, with TRBD2 matching over 7 bases. The receptor comes from a woman in her thirties or forties in good health. Some clones in this sample may be carry-over from other donors' samples. DNA of the CDR3: TGTGCCAGCAGCATCTCTAGCGGTAGCACAGATACGCAGTATTTT. As protein: CASSISSGSTDTQYF.